Listed here are 10 T cell receptor beta chains from one sample, sequenced in a study of immune characterization of retroperitoneal liposarcoma. One entry per CDR3 protein results from TCRdb running MiXCR on the PCR reads. The sample carries about 6,600 distinct CDR3 sequences, roughly 29% recorded once. The source material was tumor tissue. The source of these receptors is a female donor with retroperitoneal liposarcoma.

This clonotype was seen a handful of times. The V gene is TRBV6-1, the J gene TRBJ1-3; perhaps TRBD1 as D (5 bases). The CDR3 is made up of 15 amino acids. V dropped 6 bases and J dropped 0 bases, with 12 bases sitting between them. Germline V gene sequence: CDR1 MNHNS, CDR2 SASEGT. CDR3 region: CASSVQAYSGNTIYF. DNA of the CDR3: TGTGCCAGCAGCGTACAGGCCTACTCTGGAAACACCATATATTTT.

There are a few counts of this clonotype. CDR3 sequence: CASSLDGASGNTIYF. For the CDR3, the DNA is TGTGCCAGCTCACTTGATGGGGCCTCTGGAAACACCATATATTTT. The genes are TRBV18 and TRBJ1-3, with D maybe TRBD1 (5 bases). The CDR3 has 15 residues. V shed 4 bases and J shed 0 bases, with 10 bases lying between them. Looked up from germline, CDR1 is KGHSH and CDR2 is LQKENI.

This clonotype has only a few counts. The chain carries TRBV29-1 and TRBJ2-5; possibly TRBD1 for D (6 bases). The CDR3 has 9 amino acids. With 6 bases removed from V and 11 bases from J, the gap between germline ends came to 10 bases. Per the germline V gene, CDR1 is SQVTM and CDR2 is ANQGSEA. The CDR3 DNA reads as TGCAGCGTAGGGGGAGAGCAGTACTTC. This sequence encodes CSVGGEQYF.

This clonotype showed up just a few times. A much larger clone differs by one base, so this may be a read error. The chain couples TRBV27 to TRBJ2-1; D may match TRBD1 or TRBD2 (5 bases each). The germline gives CDR1 MNHEY, CDR2 SMNVEV (reference sequence). V lost 7 bases, J lost 10 bases, and 17 bases lay in between. The CDR3 is 13 residues long. The CDR3 sequence: CASIDPGTYEQFF. The CDR3 coding sequence is TGTGCCAGCATTGATCCCGGGACCTACGAGCAGTTCTTC.

There are a few counts of this clonotype. The chain uses TRBV6-1 and TRBJ1-2; 7 bases fit TRBD1. CDR3 length: 14 amino acids. Germline values: CDR1 MNHNS, CDR2 SASEGT. Germline trimming cut 1 base from V and 4 bases from J; bases unmatched to any gene: 3. Written as DNA, the CDR3 is TGTGCCAGCAGTGAAGAAGACAGGGCCTATGGCTACACCTTC. Protein product: CASSEEDRAYGYTF.

This chain joins TRBV20-1 and TRBJ2-3; 7 nucleotides line up with TRBD2. The germline V gene has CDR1 DFQATT and CDR2 SNEGSKA (reference sequence). The CDR3 contains 16 residues. V was clipped by 0 bases and J by 5 bases; unmatched bases: 11. CDR3 nucleotide sequence: TGCAGTGCTAGAGATCCCCGGGGACTAAGGGAAGATACGCAGTATTTT. It encodes CSARDPRGLREDTQYF.

This clonotype was counted between two and nine times. The CDR3, as DNA: TGTGCCAGCAGGGGACGGCTCTTCGAAAAACTGTTTTTT. As protein: CASRGRLFEKLFF. The chain has TRBV6-1 and TRBJ1-4; possible D gene TRBD1, 5 bases. This CDR3 contains 13 residues. Trimming took off 6 bases at V and 8 bases at J, with 13 bases between the two ends. Per the germline V gene, CDR1 is MNHNS and CDR2 is SASEGT.

This clonotype was detected only a few times. This sequence joins TRBV12-3 or TRBV12-4 and TRBJ1-5; D not resolved. Trimming shortened V by 6 bases and J by 5 bases, and 29 bases separated the two germline ends. The length of the CDR3 is 19 residues. The CDR3 loop is CASSTLGLRHHTPHQPQHF. CDR3 DNA sequence: TGTGCCAGCAGCACTCTGGGCCTGAGGCATCACACGCCGCATCAGCCCCAGCATTTT.

This clonotype was counted at least ten times. The chain joins TRBV6-1 to TRBJ2-1, with TRBD2 matching over 11 bases. The J segment lost 3 bases and the V segment lost 11 bases, leaving 3 bases of the junction unmatched. Germline V lookup: CDR1 MNHNS, CDR2 SASEGT. The CDR3 contains 13 residues. CDR3 bases: TGTGCCTGCCTAGCGGGAGGCTACAATGAGCAGTTCTTC. This translates into CACLAGGYNEQFF.

With regard to this clonotype: Likely a read error: the CDR3 ends without its conserved phenylalanine or tryptophan. This rearrangement joins TRBV6-1 to TRBJ2-1; 9 bases align to TRBD2. The junction had 9 bases not matched to a gene; V was cut back by 7 bases and J by 8 bases. Germline CDR1 MNHNS, CDR2 SASEGT. This CDR3 is built from 14 residues. CDR3 DNA: TGTGCCAGCAACTTAGCGGGAGCTGGCGATGAGCAGTTCTTA. Translating gives CASNLAGAGDEQFL.